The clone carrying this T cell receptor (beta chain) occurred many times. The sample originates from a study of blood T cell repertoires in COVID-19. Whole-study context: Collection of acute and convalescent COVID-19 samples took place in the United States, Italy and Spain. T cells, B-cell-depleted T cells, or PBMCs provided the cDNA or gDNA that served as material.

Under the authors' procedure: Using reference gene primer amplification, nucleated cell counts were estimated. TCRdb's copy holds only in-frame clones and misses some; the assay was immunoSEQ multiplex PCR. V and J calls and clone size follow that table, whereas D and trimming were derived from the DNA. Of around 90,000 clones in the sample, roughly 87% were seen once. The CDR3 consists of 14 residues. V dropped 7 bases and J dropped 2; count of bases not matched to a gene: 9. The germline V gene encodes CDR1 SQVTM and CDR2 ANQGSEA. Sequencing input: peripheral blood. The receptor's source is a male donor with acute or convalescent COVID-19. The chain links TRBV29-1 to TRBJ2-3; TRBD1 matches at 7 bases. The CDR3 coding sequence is TGCAGCGGGAAGGACAGGCCAGTCACAGATACGCAGTATTTT. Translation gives CSGKDRPVTDTQYF.